Below are 10 T cell receptor beta chains sequenced from a single sample in a study of CD4 T cells in relation to SARS-CoV-2 and coronaviruses. Antigen specificity for these receptors is unknown. Libraries were prepared by immunoSEQ multiplex PCR; TCRdb keeps only in-frame clonotypes and omits some of them. The data contain about 47,000 clones, almost 85% of them seen just once; the ten biggest clones take up more than 1.2%. Source material: naive CD4+ T cells from PBMCs, cultured in vitro. Subset of the sample: naive CD4+ T cells isolated by negative enrichment. These receptor sequences come from an adult with COVID-19.

CDR3 region: CASSRTSGRQETQYF. The CDR3 DNA follows: TGTGCCAGCAGCCGGACTAGCGGGAGGCAAGAGACCCAGTACTTC. The chain carries TRBV5-5 and TRBJ2-5; 14 nucleotides align to TRBD2. CDR3 length: 15 amino acids. V was clipped by 4 bases and J by 2 bases; unmatched bases: 1. From germline, CDR1 is SGHKS and CDR2 YYEKEE (reference sequence). The variable domain in full, completed from reference TRBV5-5 and TRBJ2-5, reads DAGVTQSPTHLIKTRGQQVTLRCSPISGHKSVSWYQQVLGQGPQFIFQYYEKEERGRGNFPDRFSARQFPNYSSELNVNALLLGDSALYLCASSRTSGRQETQYFGPGTRLLVL.

The CDR3 is CASSPRTNQETQYF. CDR3 in DNA: TGTGCCAGTAGTCCCAGGACCAACCAAGAGACCCAGTACTTC. V is TRBV19 and J is TRBJ2-5; D ambiguous. The CDR3 covers 14 residues. Germline CDR1 reads LNHDA; CDR2 reads SQIVND (reference sequence). Trimming took off 5 bases at V and 0 bases at J, with 10 bases between the two ends. Supplemented by reference TRBV19 and TRBJ2-5, the full variable domain reads DGGITQSPKYLFRKEGQNVTLSCEQNLNHDAMYWYRQDPGQGLRLIYYSQIVNDFQKGDIAEGYSVSREKKESFPLTVTSAQKNPTAFYLCASSPRTNQETQYFGPGTRLLVL.

The chain employs TRBV7-2 and TRBJ1-1; 7 nucleotides line up with TRBD1. The CDR3 length is 14 residues. CDR1 and CDR2 (germline): SGHTA, FQGNSA. V lost 5 bases, J lost 0 bases, and 3 bases stayed unmatched. The CDR3 nucleotides are TGTGCCAGCAGCCCCGGACAGGTGAACACTGAAGCTTTCTTT. Amino acids: CASSPGQVNTEAFF.

This chain uses TRBV18 with TRBJ2-7; the D gene is possibly TRBD1 (6 bases). This CDR3 region has 15 residues. CDR1 is KGHSH, CDR2 LQKENI, per germline. V was trimmed by 4 bases and J by 0 bases, leaving 13 bases between them. Here the CDR3 DNA reads TGTGCCAGCTCACTTCGGGACACGAGCTCCTACGAGCAGTACTTC. Amino acid sequence: CASSLRDTSSYEQYF.

V and J are TRBV27 and TRBJ2-1; 16 nucleotides align to TRBD2. Trimming removed 5 bases from V and 2 bases from J; junction bases left unmatched: 3. Germline CDR1 is MNHEY and CDR2 is SMNVEV (reference sequence). This CDR3 spans 17 amino acids. The DNA of the CDR3 is TGTGCCAGCAGTGGGACTAGCGGGAGGGCCGCCTACAATGAGCAGTTCTTC. It encodes CASSGTSGRAAYNEQFF.

V gene TRBV28 combines with J gene TRBJ2-1, with D perhaps being TRBD1 or TRBD2 (5 bases each). Trimming removed 8 bases from V and 13 bases from J, with 9 bases in between. The CDR3 runs to 9 residues. The germline gives CDR1 MDHEN, CDR2 SYDVKM. The CDR3 protein is CASGGRQFF. CDR3 coding DNA: TGTGCCAGCGGGGGACGTCAGTTCTTC.

This rearrangement joins TRBV7-9 to TRBJ2-5, with a possible D match to TRBD2 (6 bases). Trimming took off 8 bases at V and 4 bases at J, with 14 bases between the two ends. Germline V lookup: CDR1 SEHNR, CDR2 FQNEAQ (reference sequence). CDR3 length equals 13 residues. CDR3 nucleotides: TGTGCCAGCGGCCGGGACTTCCGAGAGACCCAGTACTTC. Translating it yields CASGRDFRETQYF.

The chain has TRBV18 and TRBJ2-1; 7 nucleotides match TRBD2. Germline-derived CDR1 and CDR2 are KGHSH and LQKENI. This CDR3 is 15 amino acids long. With V trimmed by 3 bases and J by 0 bases, 2 bases remained unmatched. The CDR3 DNA sequence: TGTGCCAGCTCACCGGGAGGGAGCTCCTACAATGAGCAGTTCTTC. Protein product: CASSPGGSSYNEQFF.

The chain is built from TRBV11-2 and TRBJ2-3; TRBD2 matches 9 bases. The germline CDR1 and CDR2 sequences are SGHAT and FQNNGV. The length of the CDR3 is 17 residues. The J segment lost 2 bases and the V segment lost 5 bases, leaving 11 bases of the junction unmatched. CDR3 sequence: CASSPRILAGVTDTQYF. In DNA, the CDR3 is TGTGCCAGCAGCCCAAGGATTTTAGCGGGAGTCACAGATACGCAGTATTTT.

This clone was seen a few times. V and J are TRBV25-1 and TRBJ2-5, with 7 nucleotides matching TRBD1. CDR1 and CDR2 (germline): MGHDK, SYGVNS. The J segment lost 13 bases and the V segment lost 1 base, leaving 3 bases of the junction unmatched. This CDR3 is built from 11 residues. The CDR3 DNA reads as TGTGCCAGCAGTGAATCGGGACAGCCGTACTTC. Its protein is CASSESGQPYF.